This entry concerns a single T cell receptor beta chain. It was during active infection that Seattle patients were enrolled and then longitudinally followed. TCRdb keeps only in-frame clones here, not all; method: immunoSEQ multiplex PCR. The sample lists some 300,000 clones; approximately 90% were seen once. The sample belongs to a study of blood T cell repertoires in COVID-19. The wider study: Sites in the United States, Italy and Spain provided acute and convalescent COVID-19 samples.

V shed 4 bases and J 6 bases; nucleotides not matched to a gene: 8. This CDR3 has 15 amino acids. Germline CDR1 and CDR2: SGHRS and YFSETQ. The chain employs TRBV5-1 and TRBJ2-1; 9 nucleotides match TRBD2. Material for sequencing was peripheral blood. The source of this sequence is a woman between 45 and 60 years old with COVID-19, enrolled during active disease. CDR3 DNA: TGCGCCAGCAGCCTGATTCTAGCGGGACGCAATGAGCAGTTCTTC. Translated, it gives CASSLILAGRNEQFF.